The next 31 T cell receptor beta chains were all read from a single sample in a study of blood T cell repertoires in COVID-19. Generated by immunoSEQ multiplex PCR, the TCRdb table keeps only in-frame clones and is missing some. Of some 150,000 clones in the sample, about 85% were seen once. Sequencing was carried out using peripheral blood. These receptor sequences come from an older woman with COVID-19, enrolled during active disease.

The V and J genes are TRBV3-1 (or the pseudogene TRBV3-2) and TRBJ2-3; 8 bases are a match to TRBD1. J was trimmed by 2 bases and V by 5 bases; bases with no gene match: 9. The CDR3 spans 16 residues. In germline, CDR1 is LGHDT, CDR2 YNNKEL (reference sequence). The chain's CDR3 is CASSSEPGQVTDTQYF. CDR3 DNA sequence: TGTGCCAGCAGCTCGGAACCGGGACAGGTCACAGATACGCAGTATTTT.

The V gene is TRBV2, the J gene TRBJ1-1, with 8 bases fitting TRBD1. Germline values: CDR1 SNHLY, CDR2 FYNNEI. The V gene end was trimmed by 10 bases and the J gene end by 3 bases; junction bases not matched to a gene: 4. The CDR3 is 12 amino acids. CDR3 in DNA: TGTGCCACAGGGGGCACTTACACTGAAGCTTTCTTT. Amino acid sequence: CATGGTYTEAFF. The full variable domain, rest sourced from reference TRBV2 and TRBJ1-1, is EPEVTQTPSHQVTQMGQEVILRCVPISNHLYFYWYRQILGQKVEFLVSFYNNEISEKSEIFDDQFSVERPDGSNFTLKIRSTKLEDSAMYFCATGGTYTEAFFGQGTRLTVV.

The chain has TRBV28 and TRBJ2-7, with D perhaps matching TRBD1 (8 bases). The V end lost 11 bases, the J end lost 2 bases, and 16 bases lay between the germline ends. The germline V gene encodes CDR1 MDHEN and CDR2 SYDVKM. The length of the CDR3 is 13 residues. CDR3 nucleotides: TGTGCCGCAGGGGGCGGGGGACCCTACGAGCAGTACTTC. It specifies CAAGGGGPYEQYF.

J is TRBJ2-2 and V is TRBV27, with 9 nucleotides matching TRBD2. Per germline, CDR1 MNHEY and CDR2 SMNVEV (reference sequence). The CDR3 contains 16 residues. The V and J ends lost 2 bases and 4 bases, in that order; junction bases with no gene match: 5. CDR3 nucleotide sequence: TGTGCCAGCAGTTTAAGAGCGGGGGGTTCCACCGGGGAGCTGTTTTTT. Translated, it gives CASSLRAGGSTGELFF.

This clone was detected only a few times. The CDR3, as DNA: TGTGCCAGCTCGACAGCAATAGCTGGAAACACCATATATTTT. Residues: CASSTAIAGNTIYF. This chain links TRBV2 with TRBJ1-3, with a weak D call TRBD1 (5 bases). The CDR3 runs to 14 residues. Trimming took off 8 bases at V and 2 bases at J, with 13 bases between the two ends. Germline V CDR1 and CDR2: SNHLY, FYNNEI. Combining the CDR3 with reference TRBV2 and TRBJ1-3 gives the whole variable domain EPEVTQTPSHQVTQMGQEVILRCVPISNHLYFYWYRQILGQKVEFLVSFYNNEISEKSEIFDDQFSVERPDGSNFTLKIRSTKLEDSAMYFCASSTAIAGNTIYFGEGSWLTVV.

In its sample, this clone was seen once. CDR3 bases: TGTGCCAGCAGCGCGGGGACAGGGGGTTTGGGCACTGAAGCTTTCTTT. This codes for CASSAGTGGLGTEAFF. The chain recombines TRBV5-4 with TRBJ1-1, with 11 positions matching TRBD1. Germline V gene lookup returns CDR1 SGHNT and CDR2 YYREEE (reference sequence). V was pared by 4 bases and J by 4 bases, with 9 bases of the junction left unmatched. The CDR3 runs 16 residues.

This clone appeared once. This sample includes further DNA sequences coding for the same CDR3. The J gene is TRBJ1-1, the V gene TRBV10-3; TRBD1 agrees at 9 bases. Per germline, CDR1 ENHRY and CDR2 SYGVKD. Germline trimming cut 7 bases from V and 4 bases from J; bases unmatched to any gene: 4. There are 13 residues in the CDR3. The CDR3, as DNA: TGTGCCATCAAAGGGACAGGGACCACTGAAGCTTTCTTT. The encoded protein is CAIKGTGTTEAFF.

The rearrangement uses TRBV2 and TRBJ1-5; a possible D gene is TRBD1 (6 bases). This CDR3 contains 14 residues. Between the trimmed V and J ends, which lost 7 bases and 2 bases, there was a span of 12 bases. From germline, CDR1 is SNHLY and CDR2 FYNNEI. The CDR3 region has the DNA TGTGCCAGCAATGGCAGGGGAGGCAATCAGCCCCAGCATTTT. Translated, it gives CASNGRGGNQPQHF.

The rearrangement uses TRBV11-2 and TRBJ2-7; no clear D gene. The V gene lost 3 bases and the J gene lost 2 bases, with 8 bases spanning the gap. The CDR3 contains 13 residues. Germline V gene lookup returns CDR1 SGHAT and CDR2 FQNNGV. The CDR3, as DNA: TGTGCCAGCAGCTTGTCAGAAACCTACGAGCAGTACTTC. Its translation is CASSLSETYEQYF.

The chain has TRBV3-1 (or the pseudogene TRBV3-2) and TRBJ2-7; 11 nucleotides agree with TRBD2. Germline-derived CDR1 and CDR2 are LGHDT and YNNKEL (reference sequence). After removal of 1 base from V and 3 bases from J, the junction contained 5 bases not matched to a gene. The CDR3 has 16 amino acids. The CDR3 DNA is TGTGCCAGCAGCCAAGGCCCTACTAGCGGGGGCTACGAGCAGTACTTC. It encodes CASSQGPTSGGYEQYF.

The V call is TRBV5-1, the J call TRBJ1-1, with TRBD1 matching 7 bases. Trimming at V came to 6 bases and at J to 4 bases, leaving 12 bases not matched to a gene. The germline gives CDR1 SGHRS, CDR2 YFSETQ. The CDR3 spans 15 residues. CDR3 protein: CASTQRTGGSTEAFF. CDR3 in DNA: TGCGCCAGCACGCAGCGGACAGGAGGTAGCACTGAAGCTTTCTTT. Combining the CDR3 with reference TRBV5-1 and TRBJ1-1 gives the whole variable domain KAGVTQTPRYLIKTRGQQVTLSCSPISGHRSVSWYQQTPGQGLQFLFEYFSETQRNKGNFPGRFSGRQFSNSRSEMNVSTLELGDSALYLCASTQRTGGSTEAFFGQGTRLTVV.

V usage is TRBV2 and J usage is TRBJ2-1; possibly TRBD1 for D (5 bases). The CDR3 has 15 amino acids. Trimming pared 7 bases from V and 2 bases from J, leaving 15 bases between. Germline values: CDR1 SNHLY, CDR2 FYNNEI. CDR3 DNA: TGTGCCAGCAATCGCAATGGGGCGGCCTACAATGAGCAGTTCTTC. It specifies CASNRNGAAYNEQFF.

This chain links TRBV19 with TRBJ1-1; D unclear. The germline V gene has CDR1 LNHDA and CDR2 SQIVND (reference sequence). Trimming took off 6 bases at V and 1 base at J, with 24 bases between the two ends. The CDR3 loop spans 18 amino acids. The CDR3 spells CASRIWAAGSGKNTEAFF. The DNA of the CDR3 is TGTGCCAGTAGGATTTGGGCAGCGGGTAGTGGAAAGAACACTGAAGCTTTCTTT.

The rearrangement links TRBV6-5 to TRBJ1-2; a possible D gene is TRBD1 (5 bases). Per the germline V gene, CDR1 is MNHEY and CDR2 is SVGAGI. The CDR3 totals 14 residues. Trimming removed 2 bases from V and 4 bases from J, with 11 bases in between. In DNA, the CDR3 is TGTGCCAGCAGTTACACAGATCAGGGCTATGGCTACACCTTC. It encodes CASSYTDQGYGYTF.

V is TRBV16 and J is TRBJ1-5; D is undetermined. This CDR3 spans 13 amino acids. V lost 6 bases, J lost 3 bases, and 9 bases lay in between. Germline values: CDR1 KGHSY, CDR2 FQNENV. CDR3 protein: CASRGRDNQPQHF. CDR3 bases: TGTGCCAGCAGAGGGAGGGACAATCAGCCCCAGCATTTT.

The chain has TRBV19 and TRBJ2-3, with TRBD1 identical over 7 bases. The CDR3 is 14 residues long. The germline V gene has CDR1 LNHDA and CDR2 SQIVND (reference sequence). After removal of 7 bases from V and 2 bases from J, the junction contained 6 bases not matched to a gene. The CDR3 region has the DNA TGTGCCAGTACCGGGGACAGACTCACAGATACGCAGTATTTT. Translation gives CASTGDRLTDTQYF.

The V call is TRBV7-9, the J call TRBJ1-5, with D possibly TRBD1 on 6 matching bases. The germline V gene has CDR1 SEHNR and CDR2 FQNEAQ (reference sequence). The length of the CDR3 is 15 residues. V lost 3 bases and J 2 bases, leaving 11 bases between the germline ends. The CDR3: CASSFSGAGNQPQHF. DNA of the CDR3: TGTGCCAGCAGCTTTTCAGGGGCGGGCAATCAGCCCCAGCATTTT.

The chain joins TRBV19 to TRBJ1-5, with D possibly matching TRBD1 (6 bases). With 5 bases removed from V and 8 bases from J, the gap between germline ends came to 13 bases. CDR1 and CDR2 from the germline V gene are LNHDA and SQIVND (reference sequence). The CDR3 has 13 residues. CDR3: CASSASQGEPQHF. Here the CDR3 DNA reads TGTGCCAGTAGTGCTTCACAGGGTGAGCCCCAGCATTTT.

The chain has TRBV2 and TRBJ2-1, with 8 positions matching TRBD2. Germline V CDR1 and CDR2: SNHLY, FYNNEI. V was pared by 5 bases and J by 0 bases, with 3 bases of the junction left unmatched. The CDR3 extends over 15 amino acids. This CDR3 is CASSTLAGSYNEQFF. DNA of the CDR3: TGTGCCAGCAGTACTCTAGCGGGCTCCTACAATGAGCAGTTCTTC.

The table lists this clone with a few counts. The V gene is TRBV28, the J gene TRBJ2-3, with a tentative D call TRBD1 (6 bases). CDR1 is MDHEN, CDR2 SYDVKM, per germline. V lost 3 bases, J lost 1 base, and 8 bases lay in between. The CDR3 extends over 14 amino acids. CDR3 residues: CASSLQGRTDTQYF. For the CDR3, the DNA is TGTGCCAGCAGTTTGCAGGGGCGCACAGATACGCAGTATTTT.

The CDR3 bases are TGTGCCAGCAGGCCGGGACAGAATCTTAACTATGGCTACACCTTC. It specifies CASRPGQNLNYGYTF. V usage is TRBV6-5 and J usage is TRBJ1-2, with 7 bases lining up with TRBD1. The CDR3 totals 15 residues. Germline V gives CDR1 MNHEY, CDR2 SVGAGI. V was pared by 6 bases and J by 1 base, with 8 bases of the junction left unmatched.

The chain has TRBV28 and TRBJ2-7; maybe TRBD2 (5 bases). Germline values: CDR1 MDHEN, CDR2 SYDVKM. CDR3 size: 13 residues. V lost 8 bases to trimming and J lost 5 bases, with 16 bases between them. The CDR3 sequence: CASGGALDDEQYF. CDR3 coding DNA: TGTGCCAGCGGAGGAGCGCTGGACGACGAGCAGTACTTC.

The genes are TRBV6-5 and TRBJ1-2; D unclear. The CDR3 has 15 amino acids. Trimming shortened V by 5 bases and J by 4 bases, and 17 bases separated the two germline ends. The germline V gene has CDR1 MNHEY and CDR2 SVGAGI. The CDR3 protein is CASSPLAQQVYGYTF. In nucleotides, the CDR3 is TGTGCCAGCAGTCCCCTCGCACAGCAGGTCTATGGCTACACCTTC.

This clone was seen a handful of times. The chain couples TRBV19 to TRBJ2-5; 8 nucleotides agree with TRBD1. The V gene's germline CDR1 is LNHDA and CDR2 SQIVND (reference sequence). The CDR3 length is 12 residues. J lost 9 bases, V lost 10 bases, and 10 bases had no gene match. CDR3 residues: CATSVTGDAQYF. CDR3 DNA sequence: TGTGCCACCTCGGTGACAGGGGACGCCCAGTACTTC.

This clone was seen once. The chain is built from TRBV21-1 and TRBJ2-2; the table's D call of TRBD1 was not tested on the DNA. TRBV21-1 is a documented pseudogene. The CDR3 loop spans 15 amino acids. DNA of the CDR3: TGTGCCAGCAGCAAGGGACAGGGTCATACCGGGGAGCTGTTTTTT. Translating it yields CASSKGQGHTGELFF.

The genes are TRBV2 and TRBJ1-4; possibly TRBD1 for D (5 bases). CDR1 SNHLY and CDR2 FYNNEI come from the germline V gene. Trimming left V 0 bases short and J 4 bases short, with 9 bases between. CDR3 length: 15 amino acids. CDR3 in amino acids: CASSEAGLFNEKLFF. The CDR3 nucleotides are TGTGCCAGCAGTGAAGCGGGACTTTTTAATGAAAAACTGTTTTTT.

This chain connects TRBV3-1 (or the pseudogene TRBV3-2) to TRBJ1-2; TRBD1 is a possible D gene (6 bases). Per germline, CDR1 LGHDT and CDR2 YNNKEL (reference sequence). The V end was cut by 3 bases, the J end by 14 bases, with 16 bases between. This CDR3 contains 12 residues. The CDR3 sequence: CASSQPRGQATF. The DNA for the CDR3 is TGTGCCAGCAGCCAGCCAAGGGGACAAGCAACCTTC.

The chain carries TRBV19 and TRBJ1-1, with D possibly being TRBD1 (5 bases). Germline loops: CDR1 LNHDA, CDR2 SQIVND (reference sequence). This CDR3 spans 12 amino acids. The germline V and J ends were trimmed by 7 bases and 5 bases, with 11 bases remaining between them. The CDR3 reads CASTRGETEAFF. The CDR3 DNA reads TGTGCCAGTACGCGGGGGGAGACTGAAGCTTTCTTT.

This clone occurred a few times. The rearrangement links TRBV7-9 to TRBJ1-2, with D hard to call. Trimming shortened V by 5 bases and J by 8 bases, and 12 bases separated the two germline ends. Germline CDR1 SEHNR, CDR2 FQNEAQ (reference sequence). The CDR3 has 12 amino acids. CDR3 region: CASSAGDFGYTF. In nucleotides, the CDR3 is TGTGCCAGCAGCGCGGGAGACTTCGGCTACACCTTC.

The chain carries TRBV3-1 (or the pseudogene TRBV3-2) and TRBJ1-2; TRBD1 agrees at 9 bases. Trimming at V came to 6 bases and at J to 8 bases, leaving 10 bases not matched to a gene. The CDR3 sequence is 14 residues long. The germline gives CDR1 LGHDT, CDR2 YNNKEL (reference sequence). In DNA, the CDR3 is TGTGCCAGCAGACCGGGACAGGGTACGGGAGGCTACACCTTC. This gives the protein CASRPGQGTGGYTF.

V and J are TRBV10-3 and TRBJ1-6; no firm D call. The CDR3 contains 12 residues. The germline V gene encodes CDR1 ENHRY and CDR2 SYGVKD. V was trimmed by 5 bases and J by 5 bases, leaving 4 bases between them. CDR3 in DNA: TGTGCCATCAGTACGGATAATTCACCCCTCCACTTT. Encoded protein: CAISTDNSPLHF.